This T cell receptor (beta chain) was profiled in a study of control samples from healthy donors and cancer patients. Some clones are missing from TCRdb's copy, which holds only in-frame ones; the method was immunoSEQ multiplex PCR. The data show around 140,000 clones, about nine tenths seen once. Germline CDR1 reads LNHNV; CDR2 reads YYDKDF (reference sequence). V was clipped by 11 bases and J by 4 bases, with 14 bases between them. CDR3 length: 12 amino acids. This TCR came from a man aged 18 to 29 in good health. The source material was blood. This sequence joins TRBV15 and TRBJ1-1, with a possible D match to TRBD1 (6 bases). The CDR3 loop is CAEPGHPTEAFF. In nucleotides, the CDR3 is TGTGCCGAACCGGGACATCCCACTGAAGCTTTCTTT.